The 11 T cell receptor beta chains presented below share a single source sample, sequenced in a study of blood T cell repertoires in COVID-19. Assay: immunoSEQ multiplex PCR; the TCRdb copy retains only in-frame clones and omits some. The sample shows approximately 25,000 clones, just over 90% of them seen only once. Sequences were obtained from peripheral blood. These receptors all stem from a man in his 70s with active COVID-19.

The chain couples TRBV5-1 to TRBJ1-4; D unresolved. Germline values: CDR1 SGHRS, CDR2 YFSETQ. This CDR3 has 14 residues. V gave up 0 bases and J gave up 4 bases, with 7 bases separating them. The DNA of the CDR3 is TGCGCCAGCAGCTTGGCCACCAGTAATGAAAAACTGTTTTTT. Protein sequence: CASSLATSNEKLFF.

The CDR3 reads CASSQTGGETQYF. Here the CDR3 DNA reads TGTGCCAGCAGCCAGACAGGGGGGGAGACCCAGTACTTC. The gene calls are TRBV7-7 and TRBJ2-5, with TRBD1 identical over 9 bases. The V segment lost 5 bases and the J segment 5 bases; nucleotides outside the gene matches: 3. Germline CDR1 SSHAT, CDR2 FNYEAQ (reference sequence). The CDR3 has 13 amino acids. Based on the CDR3 plus reference TRBV7-7 and TRBJ2-5, the full variable domain is GAGVSQSPRYKVTKRGQDVTLRCDPISSHATLYWYQQALGQGPEFLTYFNYEAQPDKSGLPSDRFSAERPEGSISTLTIQRTEQRDSAMYRCASSQTGGETQYFGPGTRLLVL.

The chain couples TRBV27 to TRBJ2-1; 8 nucleotides agree with TRBD2. CDR3 length equals 16 residues. CDR1 is MNHEY, CDR2 SMNVEV, per germline (reference sequence). V lost 5 bases and J lost 0; bases outside the gene matches: 6. The CDR3 here is CASSPRLAGSYNEQFF. CDR3 DNA sequence: TGTGCCAGCAGTCCTCGGCTAGCGGGCTCCTACAATGAGCAGTTCTTC.

This CDR3 is CASSYNHGSRYGYTF. CDR3 in DNA: TGTGCCAGCAGTTATAACCACGGGTCACGCTATGGCTACACCTTC. This chain links TRBV6-2 or TRBV6-3 with TRBJ1-2; D gene unclear. V lost 3 bases and J lost 4, with 15 bases in between. The CDR3 runs 15 residues. The germline V gene has CDR1 MNHEY and CDR2 SVGEGT.

This chain uses TRBV11-2 with TRBJ2-7; weak D call: TRBD1 (6 bases). This CDR3 spans 12 amino acids. In germline, CDR1 is SGHAT, CDR2 FQNNGV. V shed 5 bases and J shed 6 bases, with 11 bases lying between them. The CDR3 loop is CASSITGFEQYF. The CDR3 nucleotides are TGTGCCAGCAGCATAACAGGGTTCGAGCAGTACTTC.

This chain uses TRBV29-1 with TRBJ2-2, with a tentative D call TRBD1 (5 bases). The ends were cut back, 1 base at V and 3 bases at J, with 6 bases in the middle. The CDR3 totals 13 residues. Germline V CDR1 and CDR2: SQVTM, ANQGSEA. CDR3 loop: CSVEAGYTGELFF. CDR3 bases: TGCAGCGTTGAAGCAGGGTACACCGGGGAGCTGTTTTTT.

J is TRBJ2-7 and V is TRBV5-1; 7 bases match TRBD2. The CDR3 is 16 amino acids. Germline CDR1 and CDR2: SGHRS and YFSETQ. Trimming took 0 bases from V and 2 from J; bases not matched to a gene: 8. CDR3 sequence reads: CASSLAVTSRTYEQYF. In DNA, the CDR3 is TGCGCCAGCAGCTTGGCCGTGACTAGCAGAACCTACGAGCAGTACTTC.

Here the CDR3 DNA reads TGTGCCACCAGCAGAACAGGGGGAGGTAGGAGCAATCAGCCCCAGCATTTT. It yields the protein CATSRTGGGRSNQPQHF. The J gene is TRBJ1-5, the V gene TRBV15, with TRBD1 identical over 8 bases. The CDR3 is 17 amino acids. Germline loops: CDR1 LNHNV, CDR2 YYDKDF (reference sequence). The V segment lost 2 bases and the J segment 1 base; nucleotides outside the gene matches: 7.

The genes are TRBV29-1 and TRBJ1-1; 7 bases are a match to TRBD1. CDR3 size: 10 residues. Germline V gene sequence: CDR1 SQVTM, CDR2 ANQGSEA. V lost 7 bases and J lost 7; bases outside the gene matches: 3. In nucleotides, the CDR3 is TGCAGCGCAGGACAGGTTGAAGCTTTCTTT. Translated: CSAGQVEAFF.

The rearrangement uses TRBV20-1 and TRBJ1-2; weak D call: TRBD1 (5 bases). V dropped 3 bases and J dropped 2 bases, with 7 bases sitting between them. The CDR3 totals 12 residues. Per the germline V gene, CDR1 is DFQATT and CDR2 is SNEGSKA (reference sequence). This CDR3 reads CSASSGNYGYTF. In nucleotides, the CDR3 is TGCAGTGCTAGTTCAGGGAACTATGGCTACACCTTC.

The V and J genes are TRBV7-3 and TRBJ2-5, with 13 bases lining up with TRBD2. Germline-derived CDR1 and CDR2 are SGHTA and FQGTGA. J was trimmed by 6 bases and V by 5 bases; bases with no gene match: 6. This CDR3 spans 15 amino acids. This chain's CDR3 is CASSNGTSGTKTQYF. Here the CDR3 DNA reads TGTGCCAGCAGCAACGGGACTAGCGGGACGAAGACCCAGTACTTC.